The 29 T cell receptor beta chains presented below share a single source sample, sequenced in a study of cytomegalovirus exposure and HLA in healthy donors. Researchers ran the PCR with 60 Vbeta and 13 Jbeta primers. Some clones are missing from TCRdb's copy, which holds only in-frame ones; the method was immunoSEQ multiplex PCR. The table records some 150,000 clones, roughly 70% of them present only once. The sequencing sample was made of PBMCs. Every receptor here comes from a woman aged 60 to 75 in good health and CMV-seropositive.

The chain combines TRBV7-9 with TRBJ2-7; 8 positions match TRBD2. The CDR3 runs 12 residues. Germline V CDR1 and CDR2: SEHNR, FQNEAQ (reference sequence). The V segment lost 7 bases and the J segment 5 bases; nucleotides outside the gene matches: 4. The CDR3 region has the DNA TGTGCCAGCAACGGGGGGGCAAACGAGCAGTACTTC. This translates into CASNGGANEQYF.

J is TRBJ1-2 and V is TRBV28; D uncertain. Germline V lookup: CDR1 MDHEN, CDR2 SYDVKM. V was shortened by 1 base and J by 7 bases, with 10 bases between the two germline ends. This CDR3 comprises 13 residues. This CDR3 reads CASSLLMAGGYTF. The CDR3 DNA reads TGTGCCAGCAGTTTATTAATGGCGGGTGGCTACACCTTC.

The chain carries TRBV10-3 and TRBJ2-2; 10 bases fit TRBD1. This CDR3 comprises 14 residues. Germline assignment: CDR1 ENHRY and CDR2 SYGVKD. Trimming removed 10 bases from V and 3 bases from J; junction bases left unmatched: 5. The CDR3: CATTGTGDTGELFF. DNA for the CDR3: TGTGCCACAACCGGGACAGGGGACACCGGGGAGCTGTTTTTT.

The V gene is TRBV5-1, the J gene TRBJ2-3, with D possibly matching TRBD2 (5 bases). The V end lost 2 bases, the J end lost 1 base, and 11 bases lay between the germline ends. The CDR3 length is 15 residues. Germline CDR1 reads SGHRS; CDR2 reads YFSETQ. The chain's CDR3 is CASSLSRGGTDTQYF. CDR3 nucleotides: TGCGCCAGCAGCTTATCCCGGGGTGGCACAGATACGCAGTATTTT.

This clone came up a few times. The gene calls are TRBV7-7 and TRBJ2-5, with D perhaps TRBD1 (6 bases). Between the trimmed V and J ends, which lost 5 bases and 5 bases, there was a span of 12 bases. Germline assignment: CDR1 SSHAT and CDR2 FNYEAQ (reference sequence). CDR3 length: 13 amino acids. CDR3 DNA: TGTGCCAGCAGCGTAGACCAGGGGGAGACCCAGTACTTC. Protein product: CASSVDQGETQYF. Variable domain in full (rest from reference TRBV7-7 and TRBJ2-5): GAGVSQSPRYKVTKRGQDVTLRCDPISSHATLYWYQQALGQGPEFLTYFNYEAQPDKSGLPSDRFSAERPEGSISTLTIQRTEQRDSAMYRCASSVDQGETQYFGPGTRLLVL.

CDR3 in amino acids: CAWSPTGSGGYTF. The CDR3 DNA follows: TGTGCCTGGAGCCCGACAGGTTCGGGCGGCTACACCTTC. The chain links TRBV30 to TRBJ1-2; D is possibly TRBD1 (6 bases). Germline lookup yields CDR1 GTSNPN and CDR2 SVGIG (reference sequence). V was cut by 3 bases and J by 8 bases, with 16 bases left in between. This CDR3 region has 13 residues.

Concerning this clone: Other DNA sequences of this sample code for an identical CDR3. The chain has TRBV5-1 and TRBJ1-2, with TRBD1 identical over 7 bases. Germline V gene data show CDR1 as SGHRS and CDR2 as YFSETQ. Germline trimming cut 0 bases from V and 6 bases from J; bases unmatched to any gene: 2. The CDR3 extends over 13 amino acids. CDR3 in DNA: TGCGCCAGCAGCTTGGGACAGGGCAATGGCTACACCTTC. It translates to CASSLGQGNGYTF.

The CDR3 bases are TGTGCCAGCAGCGTACAGGGGGGCCCTGAAGCTTTCTTT. This codes for CASSVQGGPEAFF. V gene TRBV27 combines with J gene TRBJ1-1; 8 nucleotides agree with TRBD1. The trim removed 6 bases at V and 6 bases at J, leaving 6 bases unmatched. The germline gives CDR1 MNHEY, CDR2 SMNVEV (reference sequence). The CDR3 contains 13 residues.

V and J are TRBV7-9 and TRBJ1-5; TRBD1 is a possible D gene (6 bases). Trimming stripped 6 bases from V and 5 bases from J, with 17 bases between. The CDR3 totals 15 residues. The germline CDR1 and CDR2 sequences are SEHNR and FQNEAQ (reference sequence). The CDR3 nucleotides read TGTGCCAGCAGTCAGGGGACATTGGCTGATCAGCCCCAGCATTTT. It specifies CASSQGTLADQPQHF.

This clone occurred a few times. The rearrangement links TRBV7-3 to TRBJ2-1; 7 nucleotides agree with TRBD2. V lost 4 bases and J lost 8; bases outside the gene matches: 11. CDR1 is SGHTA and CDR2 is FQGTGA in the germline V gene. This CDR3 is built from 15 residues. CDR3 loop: CASSSAGPVGDEQFF. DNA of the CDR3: TGTGCCAGCAGCTCAGCGGGACCAGTGGGCGATGAGCAGTTCTTC.

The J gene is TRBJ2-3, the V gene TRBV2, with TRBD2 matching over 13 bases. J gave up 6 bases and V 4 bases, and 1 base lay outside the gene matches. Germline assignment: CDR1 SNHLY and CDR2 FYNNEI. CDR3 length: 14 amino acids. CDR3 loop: CASSVTSGGDTQYF. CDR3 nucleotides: TGTGCCAGCAGTGTGACTAGCGGGGGGGATACGCAGTATTTT.

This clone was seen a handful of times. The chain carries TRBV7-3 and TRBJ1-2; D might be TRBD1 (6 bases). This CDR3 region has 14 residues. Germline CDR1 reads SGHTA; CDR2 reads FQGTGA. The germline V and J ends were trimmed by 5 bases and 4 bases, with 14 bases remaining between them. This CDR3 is CASSPNSGAYGYTF. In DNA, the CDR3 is TGTGCCAGCAGCCCAAACTCAGGGGCCTATGGCTACACCTTC.

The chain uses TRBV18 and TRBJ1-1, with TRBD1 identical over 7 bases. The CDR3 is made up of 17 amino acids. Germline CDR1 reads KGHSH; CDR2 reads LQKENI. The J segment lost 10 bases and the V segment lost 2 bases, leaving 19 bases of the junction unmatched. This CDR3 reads CASSPFTSGGQGVRAFF. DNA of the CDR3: TGTGCCAGCTCACCATTTACCTCTGGAGGGCAGGGGGTTCGAGCTTTCTTT.

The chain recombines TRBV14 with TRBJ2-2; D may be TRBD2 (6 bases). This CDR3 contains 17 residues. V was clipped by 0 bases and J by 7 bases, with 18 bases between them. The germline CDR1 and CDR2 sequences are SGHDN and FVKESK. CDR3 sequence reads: CASSQDFLRETFGELFF. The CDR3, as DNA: TGTGCCAGCAGCCAAGATTTTCTTCGGGAGACGTTCGGGGAGCTGTTTTTT.

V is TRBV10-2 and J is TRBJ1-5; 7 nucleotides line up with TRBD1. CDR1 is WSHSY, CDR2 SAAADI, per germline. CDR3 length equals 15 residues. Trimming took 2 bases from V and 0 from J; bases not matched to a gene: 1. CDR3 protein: CASSEGQASNQPQHF. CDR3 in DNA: TGCGCCAGCAGTGAGGGACAGGCTAGCAATCAGCCCCAGCATTTT.

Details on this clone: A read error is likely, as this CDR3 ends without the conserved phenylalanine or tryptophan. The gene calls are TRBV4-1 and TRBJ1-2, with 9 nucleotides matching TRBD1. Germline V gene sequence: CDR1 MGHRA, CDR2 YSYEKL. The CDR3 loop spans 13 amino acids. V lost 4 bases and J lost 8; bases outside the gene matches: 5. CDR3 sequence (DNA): TGCGCCAGCAGCCTACAGGGGGCGGGCGGCTACACCCTC. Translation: CASSLQGAGGYTL.

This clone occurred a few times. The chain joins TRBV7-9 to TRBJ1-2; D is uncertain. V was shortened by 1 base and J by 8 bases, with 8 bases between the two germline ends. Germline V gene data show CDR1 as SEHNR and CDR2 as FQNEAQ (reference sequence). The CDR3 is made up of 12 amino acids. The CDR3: CASSLVAEGYTF. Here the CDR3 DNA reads TGTGCCAGCAGCTTAGTTGCGGAGGGCTACACCTTC. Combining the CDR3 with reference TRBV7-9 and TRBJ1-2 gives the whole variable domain DTGVSQNPRHKITKRGQNVTFRCDPISEHNRLYWYRQTLGQGPEFLTYFQNEAQLEKSRLLSDRFSAERPKGSFSTLEIQRTEQGDSAMYLCASSLVAEGYTFGSGTRLTVV.

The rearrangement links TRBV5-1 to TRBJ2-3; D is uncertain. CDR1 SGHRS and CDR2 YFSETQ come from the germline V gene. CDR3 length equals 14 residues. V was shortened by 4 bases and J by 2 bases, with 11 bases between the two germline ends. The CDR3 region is CASSKEVDTDTQYF. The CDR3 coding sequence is TGCGCCAGCAGCAAAGAGGTGGACACAGATACGCAGTATTTT.

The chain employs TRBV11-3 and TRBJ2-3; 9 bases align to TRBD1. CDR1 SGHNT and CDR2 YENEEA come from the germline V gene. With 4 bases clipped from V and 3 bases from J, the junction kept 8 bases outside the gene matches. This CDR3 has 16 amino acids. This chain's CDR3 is CASSSRSQGATDTQYF. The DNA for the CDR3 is TGTGCCAGCAGCTCACGATCACAGGGGGCAACAGATACGCAGTATTTT.

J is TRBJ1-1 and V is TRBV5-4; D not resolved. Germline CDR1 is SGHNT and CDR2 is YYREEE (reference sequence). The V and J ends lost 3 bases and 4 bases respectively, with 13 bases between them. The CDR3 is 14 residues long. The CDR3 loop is CASSWTEGATEAFF. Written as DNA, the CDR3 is TGTGCCAGCAGCTGGACGGAGGGAGCCACTGAAGCTTTCTTT.

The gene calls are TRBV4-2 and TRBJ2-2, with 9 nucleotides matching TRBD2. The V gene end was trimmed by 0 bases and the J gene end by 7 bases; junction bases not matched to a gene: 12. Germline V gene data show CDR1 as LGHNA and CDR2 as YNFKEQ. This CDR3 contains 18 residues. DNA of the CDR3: TGTGCCAGCAGCCAAGATGGGCTAGCGGGATCGTTCGTCGGGGAGCTGTTTTTT. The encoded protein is CASSQDGLAGSFVGELFF.

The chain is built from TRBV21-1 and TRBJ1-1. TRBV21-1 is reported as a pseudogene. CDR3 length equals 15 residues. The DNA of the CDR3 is TGTGCCAGCAACGACGGGGGGGGCTGGGACACTGAAGCTTTCTTT. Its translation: CASNDGGGWDTEAFF.

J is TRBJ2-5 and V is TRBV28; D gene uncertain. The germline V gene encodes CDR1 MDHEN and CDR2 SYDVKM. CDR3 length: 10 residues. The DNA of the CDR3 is TGTAGCGTAGGTCGGGAGACCCAGTACTTC. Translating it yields CSVGRETQYF.

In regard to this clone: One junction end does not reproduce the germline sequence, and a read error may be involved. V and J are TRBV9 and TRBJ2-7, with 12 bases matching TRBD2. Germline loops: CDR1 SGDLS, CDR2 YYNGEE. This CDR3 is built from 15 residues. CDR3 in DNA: TGTGCCAGCAGCGGGGGACTAGCGGGCCCCTACGGGCAGTACTTC. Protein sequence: CASSGGLAGPYGQYF.

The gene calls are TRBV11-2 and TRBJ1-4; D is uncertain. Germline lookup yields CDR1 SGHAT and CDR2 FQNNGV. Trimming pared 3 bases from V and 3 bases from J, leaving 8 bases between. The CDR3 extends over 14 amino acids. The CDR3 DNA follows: TGTGCCAGCAGCTTTCGGGTAGCTAATGAAAAACTGTTTTTT. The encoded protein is CASSFRVANEKLFF. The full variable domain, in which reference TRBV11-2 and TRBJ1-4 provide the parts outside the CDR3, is EAGVAQSPRYKIIEKRQSVAFWCNPISGHATLYWYQQILGQGPKLLIQFQNNGVVDDSQLPKDRFSAERLKGVDSTLKIQPAKLEDSAVYLCASSFRVANEKLFFGSGTQLSVL.

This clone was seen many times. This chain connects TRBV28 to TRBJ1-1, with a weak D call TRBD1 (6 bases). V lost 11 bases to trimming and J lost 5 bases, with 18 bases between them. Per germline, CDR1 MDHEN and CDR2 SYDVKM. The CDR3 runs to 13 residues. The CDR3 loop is CACVGGLWTEAFF. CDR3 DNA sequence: TGTGCCTGCGTCGGGGGGCTGTGGACTGAAGCTTTCTTT.

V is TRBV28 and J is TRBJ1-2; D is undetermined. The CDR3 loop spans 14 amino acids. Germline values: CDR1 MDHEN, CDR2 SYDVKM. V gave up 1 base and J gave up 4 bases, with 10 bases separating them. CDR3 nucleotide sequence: TGTGCCAGCAGTTTATCCACAGTGGGCTATGGCTACACCTTC. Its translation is CASSLSTVGYGYTF.

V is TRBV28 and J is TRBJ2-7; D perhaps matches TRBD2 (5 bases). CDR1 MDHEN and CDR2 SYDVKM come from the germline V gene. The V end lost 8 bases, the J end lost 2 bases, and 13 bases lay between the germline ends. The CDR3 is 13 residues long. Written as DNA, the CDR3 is TGTGCCAGCGAGGGTCGAGGGACCTACGAGCAGTACTTC. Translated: CASEGRGTYEQYF.

The CDR3 DNA sequence: TGTGCCAGCTCAAAGGAGGTCTTGGCAACTAATGAAAAACTGTTTTTT. Translated, it gives CASSKEVLATNEKLFF. This chain connects TRBV18 to TRBJ1-4; D gene unclear. The V gene lost 5 bases and the J gene lost 0 bases, with 13 bases spanning the gap. The CDR3 length is 16 residues. Germline assignment: CDR1 KGHSH and CDR2 LQKENI.